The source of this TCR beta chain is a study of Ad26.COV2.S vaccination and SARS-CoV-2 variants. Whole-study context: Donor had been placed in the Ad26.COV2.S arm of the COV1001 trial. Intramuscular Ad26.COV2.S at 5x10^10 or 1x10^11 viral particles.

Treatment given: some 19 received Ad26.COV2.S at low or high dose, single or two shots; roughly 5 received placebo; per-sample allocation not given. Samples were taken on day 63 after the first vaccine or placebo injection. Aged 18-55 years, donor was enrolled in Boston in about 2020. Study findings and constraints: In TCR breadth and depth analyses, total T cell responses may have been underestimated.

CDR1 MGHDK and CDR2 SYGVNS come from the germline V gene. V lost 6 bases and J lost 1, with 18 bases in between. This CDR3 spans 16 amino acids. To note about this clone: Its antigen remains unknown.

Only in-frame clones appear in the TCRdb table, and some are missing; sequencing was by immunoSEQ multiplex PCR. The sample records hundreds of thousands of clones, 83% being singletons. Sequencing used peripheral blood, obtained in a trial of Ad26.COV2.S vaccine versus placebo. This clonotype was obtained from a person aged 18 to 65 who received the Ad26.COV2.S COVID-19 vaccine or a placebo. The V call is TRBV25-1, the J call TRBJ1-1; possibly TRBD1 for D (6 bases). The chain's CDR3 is CASSWDGGARNTEAFF. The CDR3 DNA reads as TGTGCCAGCAGCTGGGATGGGGGGGCGCGGAACACTGAAGCTTTCTTT.